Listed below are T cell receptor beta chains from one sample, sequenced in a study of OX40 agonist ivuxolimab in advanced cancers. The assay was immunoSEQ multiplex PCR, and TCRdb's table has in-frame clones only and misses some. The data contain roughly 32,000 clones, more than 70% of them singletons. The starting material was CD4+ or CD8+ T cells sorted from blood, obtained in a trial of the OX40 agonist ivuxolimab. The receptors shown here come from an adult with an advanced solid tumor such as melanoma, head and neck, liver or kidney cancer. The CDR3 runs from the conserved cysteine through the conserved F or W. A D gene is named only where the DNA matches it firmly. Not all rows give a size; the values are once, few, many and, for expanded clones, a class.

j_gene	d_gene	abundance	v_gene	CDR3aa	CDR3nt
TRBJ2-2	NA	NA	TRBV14	CASSSANTGELFF	TGTGCCAGCAGCTCGGCAAACACCGGGGAGCTGTTTTTT
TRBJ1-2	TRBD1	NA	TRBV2	CASSESGPGGLAGYTF	TGTGCCAGCAGTGAATCGGGGCCAGGGGGATTGGCTGGCTACACCTTC
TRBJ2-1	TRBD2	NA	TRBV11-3	CASSLGGGSYGRVQFF	TGTGCCAGCAGCTTAGGAGGCGGGAGCTACGGACGGGTGCAGTTCTTC
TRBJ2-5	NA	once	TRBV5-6	CASSPRRGGVVRETQYF	TGTGCCAGCAGCCCACGGCGGGGAGGTGTGGTGCGAGAGACCCAGTACTTC
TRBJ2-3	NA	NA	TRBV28	CASSSQGPKRDTQYF	TGTGCCAGCAGTTCCCAGGGGCCCAAGAGAGATACGCAGTATTTT
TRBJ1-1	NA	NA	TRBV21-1	CARESGGKNTEAFF	TGTGCCCGAGAATCTGGAGGGAAGAACACTGAAGCTTTCTTT
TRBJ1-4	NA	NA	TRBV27	CASSLSGHATNEKLFF	TGTGCCAGCAGTTTATCCGGACACGCAACTAATGAAAAACTGTTTTTT
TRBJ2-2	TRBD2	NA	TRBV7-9	CASSPTSGRTVGELFF	TGTGCCAGCAGCCCGACTAGCGGGAGGACGGTCGGGGAGCTGTTTTTT
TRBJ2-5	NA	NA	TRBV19	CASSFWAGAIQETQYF	TGTGCCAGTAGTTTTTGGGCAGGTGCAATCCAAGAGACCCAGTACTTC
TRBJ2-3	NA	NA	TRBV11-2	CASSFGLTDTQYF	TGTGCCAGCAGCTTTGGGCTCACAGATACGCAGTATTTT
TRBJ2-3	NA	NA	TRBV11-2	CASSLLGGDTDTQYF	TGTGCCAGCAGCCTGCTAGGGGGGGACACAGATACGCAGTATTTT
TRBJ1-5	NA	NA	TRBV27	CASSRTDSPNQPQHF	TGTGCCAGCAGTCGAACTGACAGCCCCAATCAGCCCCAGCATTTT
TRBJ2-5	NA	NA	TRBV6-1	CASSNIGGQETQYF	TGTGCCAGCAGTAATATCGGAGGCCAAGAGACCCAGTACTTC
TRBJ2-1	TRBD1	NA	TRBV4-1	CASSLITGGVYNEQFF	TGCGCCAGCAGCCTCATTACAGGGGGCGTCTACAATGAGCAGTTCTTC
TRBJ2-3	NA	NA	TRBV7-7	CASSLELGDTQYF	TGTGCCAGCAGCTTAGAGTTGGGCGATACGCAGTATTTT
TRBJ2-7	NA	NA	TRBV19	CASSMDGPGNYEQYF	TGTGCCAGTAGTATGGATGGGCCAGGGAACTACGAGCAGTACTTC
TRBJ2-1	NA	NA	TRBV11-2	CASSLMDNEQFF	TGTGCCAGCAGCTTAATGGACAATGAGCAGTTCTTC
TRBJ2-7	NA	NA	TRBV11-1	CASSGGIRHEQYF	TGTGCCAGCAGCGGGGGGATAAGGCACGAGCAGTACTTC
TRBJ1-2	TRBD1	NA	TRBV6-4	CASSPGTADGYTF	TGTGCCAGCAGCCCCGGGACAGCAGATGGCTACACCTTC
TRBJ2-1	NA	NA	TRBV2	CASSGTLGGDEQFF	TGTGCCAGCAGTGGGACCTTAGGCGGCGATGAGCAGTTCTTC
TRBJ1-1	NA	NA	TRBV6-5	CASSYSETGGTEAFF	TGTGCCAGCAGTTATTCGGAGACAGGCGGCACTGAAGCTTTCTTT
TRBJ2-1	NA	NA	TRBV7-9	CASSFGPGNEQFF	TGTGCCAGCAGCTTTGGACCCGGCAATGAGCAGTTCTTC
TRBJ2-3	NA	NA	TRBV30	CAWSDSGRDTQYF	TGTGCCTGGAGTGACTCGGGAAGAGATACGCAGTATTTT
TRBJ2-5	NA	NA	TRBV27	CASRGWEDQETQYF	TGTGCCAGCAGGGGTTGGGAAGACCAAGAGACCCAGTACTTC
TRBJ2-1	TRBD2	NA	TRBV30	CAWTIPGLAEQFF	TGTGCCTGGACGATTCCGGGACTAGCTGAGCAGTTCTTC
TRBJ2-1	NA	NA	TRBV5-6	CASSLGGLLIRGQFF	TGTGCCAGCAGCTTGGGAGGGCTACTCATCCGTGGGCAGTTCTTC
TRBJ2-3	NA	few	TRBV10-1	CASKRRLAASSTDTQYF	TGCGCCAGCAAAAGGAGGCTAGCCGCGTCTAGCACAGATACGCAGTATTTT
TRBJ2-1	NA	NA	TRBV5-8	CASSLWQQGAHEQFF	TGTGCCAGCAGCTTGTGGCAACAAGGGGCCCATGAGCAGTTCTTC
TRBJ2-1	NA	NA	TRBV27	CASSLTGPRNEQFF	TGTGCCAGCAGTTTAACAGGGCCGCGGAATGAGCAGTTCTTC
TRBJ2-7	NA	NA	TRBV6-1	CASQGYEQYF	TGTGCCAGTCAGGGCTACGAGCAGTACTTC
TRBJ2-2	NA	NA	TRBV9	CASSPRRTGELFF	TGTGCCAGCAGCCCACGGAGGACCGGGGAGCTGTTTTTT
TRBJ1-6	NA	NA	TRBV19	CASSTGGNSPLHF	TGTGCCAGTAGTACGGGCGGCAATTCACCCCTCCACTTT
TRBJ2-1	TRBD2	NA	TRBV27	CASSLRSTASGMVEQFF	TGTGCCAGCAGTTTAAGGTCGACGGCTAGCGGGATGGTTGAGCAGTTCTTC
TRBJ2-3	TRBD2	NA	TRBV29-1	CSVEGLATDTQYF	TGCAGCGTCGAGGGACTAGCGACAGATACGCAGTATTTT
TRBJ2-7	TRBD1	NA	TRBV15	CATSRGSGGNEQYF	TGTGCCACCAGCAGAGGTTCAGGGGGCAACGAGCAGTACTTC
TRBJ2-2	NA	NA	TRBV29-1	CSVAEDPNTGELFF	TGCAGCGTTGCAGAGGATCCGAACACCGGGGAGCTGTTTTTT
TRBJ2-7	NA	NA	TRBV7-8	CASSLVQGPSYEQYF	TGTGCCAGCAGCTTAGTGCAGGGACCCTCCTACGAGCAGTACTTC
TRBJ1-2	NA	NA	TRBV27	CASSWGREYGYTF	TGTGCCAGCAGTTGGGGCAGGGAGTATGGCTACACCTTC
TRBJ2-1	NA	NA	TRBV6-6	CASSGSGDPNNEQFF	TGTGCCAGCAGTGGGTCCGGGGACCCCAACAATGAGCAGTTCTTC
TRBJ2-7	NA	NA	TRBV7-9	CASSPPGQYEQYF	TGTGCCAGCAGTCCACCGGGCCAATACGAGCAGTACTTC
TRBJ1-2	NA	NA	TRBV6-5	CAISPGSTGYGYTF	TGTGCCATCAGCCCCGGATCTACAGGCTATGGCTACACCTTC
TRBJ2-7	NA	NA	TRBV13	CASSLGEGEQYF	TGTGCCAGCAGTTTGGGTGAGGGGGAGCAGTACTTC
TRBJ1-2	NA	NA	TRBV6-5	CASSDTWGAYGYTF	TGTGCCAGCAGTGACACCTGGGGAGCTTATGGCTACACCTTC
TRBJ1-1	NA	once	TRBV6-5	CASSSDRAEAFF	TGTGCCAGCAGTTCCGATAGGGCTGAAGCTTTCTTT
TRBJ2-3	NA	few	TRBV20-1	CSARYVDTQYF	TGCAGTGCTAGATATGTAGATACGCAGTATTTT
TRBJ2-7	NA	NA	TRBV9	CASSVGDGAYEQYF	TGTGCCAGCAGCGTAGGGGACGGAGCCTACGAGCAGTACTTC
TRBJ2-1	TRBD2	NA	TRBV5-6	CASSILAGGSNEQFF	TGTGCCAGCAGCATACTAGCGGGGGGGTCGAATGAGCAGTTCTTC
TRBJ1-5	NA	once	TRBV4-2	CASSQDGGGSNQPQHF	TGTGCCAGCAGCCAAGATGGCGGGGGTTCCAATCAGCCCCAGCATTTT
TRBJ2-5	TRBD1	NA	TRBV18	CASSPPGTGGETQYF	TGTGCCAGCTCACCACCAGGGACAGGGGGTGAGACCCAGTACTTC
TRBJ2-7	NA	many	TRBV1	CTSSQEAPPTSGRSYEQYF	TGCACCAGCAGCCAAGAGGCCCCCCCGACTAGCGGGAGATCCTACGAGCAGTACTTC
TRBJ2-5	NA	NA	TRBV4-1	CASSHSLPETQYF	TGCGCCAGCAGCCACAGCCTGCCAGAGACCCAGTACTTC
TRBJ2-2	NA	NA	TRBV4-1	CASSRSNTGELFF	TGCGCCAGCAGCCGGTCGAACACCGGGGAGCTGTTTTTT